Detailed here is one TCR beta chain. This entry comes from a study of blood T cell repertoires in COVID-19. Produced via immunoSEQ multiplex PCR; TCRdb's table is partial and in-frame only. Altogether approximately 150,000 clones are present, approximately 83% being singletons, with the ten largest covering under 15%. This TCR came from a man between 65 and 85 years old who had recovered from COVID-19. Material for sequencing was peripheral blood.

CDR3 sequence reads: CASSVDGGQGRETQYF. CDR3 bases: TGTGCCAGCAGCGTAGATGGAGGACAGGGACGGGAGACCCAGTACTTC. The V and J genes are TRBV9 and TRBJ2-5; 8 nucleotides match TRBD1. The length of the CDR3 is 16 residues. The J segment lost 5 bases and the V segment lost 0 bases, leaving 9 bases of the junction unmatched. Germline assignment: CDR1 SGDLS and CDR2 YYNGEE.